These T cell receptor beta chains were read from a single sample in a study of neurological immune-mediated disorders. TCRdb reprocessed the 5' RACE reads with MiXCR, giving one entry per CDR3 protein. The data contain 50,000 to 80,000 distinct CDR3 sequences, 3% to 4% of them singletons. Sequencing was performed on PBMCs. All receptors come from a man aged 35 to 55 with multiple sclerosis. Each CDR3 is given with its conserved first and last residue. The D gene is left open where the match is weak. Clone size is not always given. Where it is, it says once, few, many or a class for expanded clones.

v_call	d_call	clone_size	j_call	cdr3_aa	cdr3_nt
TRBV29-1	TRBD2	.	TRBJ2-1	CSVGGSAYNEQFF	TGCAGCGTTGGCGGGAGCGCCTACAATGAGCAGTTCTTC
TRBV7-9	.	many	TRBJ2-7	CASSLGTYEQYF	TGTGCCAGCAGCTTAGGGACCTACGAGCAGTACTTC
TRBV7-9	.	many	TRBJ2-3	CASSSLDRDRTDTQYF	TGTGCCAGCAGCTCGTTGGACCGGGACCGCACAGATACGCAGTATTTT
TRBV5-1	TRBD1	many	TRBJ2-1	CASSAVDRANNEQFF	TGCGCCAGCAGCGCCGTGGACAGGGCCAACAATGAGCAGTTCTTC
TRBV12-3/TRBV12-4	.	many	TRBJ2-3	CASSSRADTQYF	TGTGCCAGCAGTTCTCGGGCAGATACGCAGTATTTT
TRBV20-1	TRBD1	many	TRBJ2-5	CSASTGGRETQYF	TGCAGTGCTAGCACAGGGGGCAGGGAGACCCAGTACTTC
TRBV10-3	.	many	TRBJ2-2	CAITPGAGSTGELFF	TGTGCCATCACCCCAGGGGCAGGGAGCACCGGGGAGCTGTTTTTT
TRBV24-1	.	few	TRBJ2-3	CANSDRITDTQYF	TGTGCCAACAGTGACAGAATCACAGATACGCAGTATTTT
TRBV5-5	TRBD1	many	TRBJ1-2	CASSLTGQVEDNYGYTF	TGTGCCAGCAGCCTAACCGGACAGGTCGAAGACAACTATGGCTACACCTTC
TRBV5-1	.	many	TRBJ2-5	CASSFGPQETQYF	TGCGCCAGCAGCTTTGGACCGCAAGAGACCCAGTACTTC
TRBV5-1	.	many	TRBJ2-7	CASSEAYGPNEQYF	TGCGCCAGCAGCGAGGCCTACGGCCCCAACGAGCAGTACTTC
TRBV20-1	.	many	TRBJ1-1	CSAANGGGADEAFF	TGCAGTGCCGCGAATGGGGGGGGCGCAGATGAAGCTTTCTTT
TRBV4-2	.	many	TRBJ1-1	CASSQVRSEAFF	TGTGCCAGCAGCCAAGTTAGATCGGAGGCTTTCTTT
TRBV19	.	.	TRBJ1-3	CASSDSRMPSGNTIYF	TGTGCCAGTAGTGATTCGAGGATGCCCTCTGGAAACACCATATATTTT
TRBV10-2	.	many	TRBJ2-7	CASSSPGAGLGEQYF	TGCGCCAGCAGCTCCCCCGGAGCAGGGCTGGGCGAGCAGTACTTC
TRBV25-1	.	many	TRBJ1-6	CASSEPTVNSPLHF	TGTGCCAGCAGTGAACCTACCGTTAATTCACCCCTCCACTTT
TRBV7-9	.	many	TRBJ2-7	CASSGQRGTYEQYF	TGTGCCAGCAGCGGGCAGCGAGGGACCTACGAGCAGTACTTC
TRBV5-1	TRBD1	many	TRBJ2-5	CASSLRIGQGETQYF	TGCGCCAGCAGCTTACGAATCGGACAGGGCGAGACCCAGTACTTC
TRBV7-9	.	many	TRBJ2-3	CASSLTGSTDTQYF	TGTGCCAGCAGCTTGACGGGGAGCACAGATACGCAGTATTTT
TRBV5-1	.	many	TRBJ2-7	CASSLVRPGYSYEQYF	TGCGCCAGCAGCTTGGTGCGCCCAGGCTACTCCTACGAGCAGTACTTC
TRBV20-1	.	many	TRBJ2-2	CSARDGQYTGELFF	TGCAGTGCTAGAGATGGACAGTACACCGGGGAGCTGTTTTTT
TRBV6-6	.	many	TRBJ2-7	CASSSHAGITWEQYF	TGTGCCAGCAGTTCCCACGCGGGAATCACGTGGGAGCAGTACTTC
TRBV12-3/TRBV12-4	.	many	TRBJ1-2	CASSPGPATGGYTF	TGTGCCAGCAGTCCCGGGCCGGCAACGGGAGGCTACACCTTC
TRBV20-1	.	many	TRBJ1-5	CSASYSSNQPQHF	TGCAGTGCTTCCTACAGTAGCAATCAGCCCCAGCATTTT
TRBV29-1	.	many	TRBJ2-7	CSVEGPSDEQYF	TGCAGCGTTGAAGGGCCTTCAGACGAGCAGTACTTC
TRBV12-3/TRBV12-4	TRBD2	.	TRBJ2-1	CASSSSRTLAGEYNEQFF	TGTGCCAGCAGTTCATCCAGGACGCTAGCGGGGGAATACAATGAGCAGTTCTTC
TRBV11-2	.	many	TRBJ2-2	CASYASRTGELFF	TGTGCCAGCTACGCCAGCCGCACCGGGGAGCTGTTTTTT
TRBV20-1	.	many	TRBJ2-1	CSASRQYNEQFF	TGCAGTGCTAGTAGGCAATACAATGAGCAGTTCTTC
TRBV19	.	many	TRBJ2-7	CASSPPGRVKYYEQYF	TGTGCCAGTAGTCCCCCGGGACGCGTCAAATACTACGAGCAGTACTTC
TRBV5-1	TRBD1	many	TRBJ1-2	CASSPGDRGYGYTF	TGCGCCAGCAGCCCGGGGGACAGGGGCTATGGCTACACCTTC
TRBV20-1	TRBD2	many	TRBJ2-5	CSARAAGGGETQYF	TGCAGTGCTAGAGCAGCCGGCGGGGGAGAGACCCAGTACTTC
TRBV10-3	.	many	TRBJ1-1	CAISFRDTLNTEAFF	TGTGCCATCAGTTTCCGGGACACCCTGAACACTGAAGCTTTCTTT
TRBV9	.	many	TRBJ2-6	CASSVAGPGANVLTF	TGTGCCAGCAGCGTAGCGGGGCCTGGGGCCAACGTCCTGACTTTC
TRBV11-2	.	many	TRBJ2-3	CASSSLSGGGADTQYF	TGTGCCAGCAGCTCCCTTTCCGGAGGCGGCGCAGATACGCAGTATTTT
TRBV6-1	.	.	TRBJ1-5	CASGTHSNQPQHF	TGTGCCAGCGGGACACATAGCAATCAGCCCCAGCATTTT
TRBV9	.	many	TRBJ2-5	CASSVDWKQETQYF	TGTGCCAGCAGCGTAGACTGGAAACAAGAGACCCAGTACTTC
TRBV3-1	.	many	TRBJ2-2	CASRTTGNTGELFF	TGTGCCAGCAGGACGACAGGGAACACCGGGGAGCTGTTTTTT
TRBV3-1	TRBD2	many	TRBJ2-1	CASSQGISGGASVNEQFF	TGTGCCAGCAGCCAAGGGATTAGCGGGGGGGCTTCTGTGAATGAGCAGTTCTTC
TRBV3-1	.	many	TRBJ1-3	CASSQWGASHSGNTIYF	TGTGCCAGCAGCCAATGGGGAGCCTCTCACTCTGGAAACACCATATATTTT
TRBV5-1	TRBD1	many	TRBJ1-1	CASSFLTGGSTEAFF	TGCGCCAGCAGCTTTTTAACAGGGGGGTCGACTGAAGCTTTCTTT